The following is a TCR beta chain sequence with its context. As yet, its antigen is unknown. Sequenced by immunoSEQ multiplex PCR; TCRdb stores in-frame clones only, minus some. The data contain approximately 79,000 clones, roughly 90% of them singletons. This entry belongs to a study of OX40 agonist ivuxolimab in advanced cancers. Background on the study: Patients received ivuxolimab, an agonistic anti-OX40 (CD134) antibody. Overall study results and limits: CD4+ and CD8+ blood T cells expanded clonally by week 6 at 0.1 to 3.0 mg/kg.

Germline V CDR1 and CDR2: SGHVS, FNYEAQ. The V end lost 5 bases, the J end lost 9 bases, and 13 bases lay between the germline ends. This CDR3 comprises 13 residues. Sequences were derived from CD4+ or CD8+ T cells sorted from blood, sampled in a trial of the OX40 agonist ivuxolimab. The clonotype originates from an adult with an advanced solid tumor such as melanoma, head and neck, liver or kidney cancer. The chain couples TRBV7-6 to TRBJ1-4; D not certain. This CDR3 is CASSPREGQKLFF. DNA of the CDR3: TGTGCCAGCAGCCCCCGAGAGGGTCAAAAACTGTTTTTT.